This note documents a single TCR beta chain sequence. Per the germline V gene, CDR1 is SGHRS and CDR2 is YFSETQ. The ends lost 0 bases at V and 1 base at J; junction bases unmatched: 6. This CDR3 has 17 amino acids. Clones were sequenced by immunoSEQ multiplex PCR, and TCRdb holds only the in-frame ones, with some missing. Of about 730,000 clones listed, 80% to 90% were seen once; the top ten hold around 0.0099%. The data stem from a study of shared T cell receptors in the human thymus. These data also featured in a second study, about human thymus T cells. From that study: The people who donated were healthy Finnish babies having corrective surgery for congenital heart defects. Thymic samples were excised during corrective heart operations. In unrelated individuals, thymic repertoires overlapped highly, according to related research.

Input material: thymocytes. The source of this sequence is a girl under three years old with a congenital heart defect. The V call is TRBV5-1, the J call TRBJ1-5; 8 bases match TRBD1. This chain's CDR3 is CASSLALRGRSNQPQHF. The CDR3 region has the DNA TGCGCCAGCAGCTTGGCCCTCAGGGGGCGCAGCAATCAGCCCCAGCATTTT.